A single sample gave rise to the 6 T cell receptor beta chains below, sequenced in a study of STAT3 mutations in large granular lymphocyte leukemia. Study conclusions and caveats: In T-cell large granular lymphocyte leukemia, about half of patients showed multiple immunodominant subclonotypes.

Clones were sequenced by immunoSEQ multiplex PCR, and TCRdb holds only the in-frame ones, with some missing. The data show tens of thousands of clones, approximately 86% seen once. These receptors' antigens are unknown. Sequencing was carried out using peripheral blood mononuclear cells. These receptors originate from a man in his fifties or sixties with T-cell large granular lymphocyte leukemia. Some clones in this sample may be carry-over from other donors' samples.

V is TRBV29-1 and J is TRBJ2-1; 7 nucleotides line up with TRBD2. The CDR3 runs to 12 residues. After removal of 7 bases from V and 9 bases from J, the junction contained 9 bases not matched to a gene. Germline CDR1 and CDR2: SQVTM and ANQGSEA. CDR3 coding DNA: TGCAGCGCTGGGACGCAGCGGGGTGAGCAGTTCTTC. It encodes CSAGTQRGEQFF.

This chain connects TRBV30 to TRBJ2-5, with D possibly matching TRBD2 (7 bases). The V gene's germline CDR1 is GTSNPN and CDR2 SVGIG (reference sequence). V shed 3 bases and J shed 4 bases, with 15 bases lying between them. The CDR3 runs to 14 residues. For the CDR3, the DNA is TGTGCCTGGAGCGCCCGAGGGGGGGGAGAGACCCAGTACTTC. Its protein product is CAWSARGGGETQYF.

This clone has a single count. This chain links TRBV29-1 with TRBJ1-2; D is uncertain. The CDR3 loop spans 16 amino acids. Germline V gene lookup returns CDR1 SQVTM and CDR2 ANQGSEA. V lost 0 bases, J lost 5 bases, and 19 bases lay in between. The chain's CDR3 is CSVEDLVRIGLYGYTF. In nucleotides, the CDR3 is TGCAGCGTTGAAGATTTAGTCCGTATAGGCCTATATGGCTACACCTTC.

This sequence joins TRBV18 and TRBJ2-5, with 9 bases that match TRBD1. This CDR3 region has 13 residues. Germline loops: CDR1 KGHSH, CDR2 LQKENI. Germline trimming cut 6 bases from V and 5 bases from J; bases unmatched to any gene: 4. The CDR3 sequence: CASSDRGGETQYF. In DNA, the CDR3 is TGTGCCAGCTCGGACAGGGGAGGCGAGACCCAGTACTTC.

The rearrangement joins TRBV5-4 to TRBJ2-7, with 7 bases aligning to TRBD2. Looked up from germline, CDR1 is SGHNT and CDR2 is YYREEE (reference sequence). With 4 bases clipped from V and 2 bases from J, the junction kept 9 bases outside the gene matches. This CDR3 comprises 15 residues. CDR3 amino acids: CASSPRGEGPYEQYF. As DNA, the CDR3 is TGTGCCAGCAGCCCACGTGGGGAGGGCCCCTACGAGCAGTACTTC.

The chain employs TRBV5-1 and TRBJ2-2; D is unresolved. The CDR3 contains 14 residues. From germline, CDR1 is SGHRS and CDR2 YFSETQ. Between the trimmed V and J ends, which lost 1 base and 0 bases, there was a span of 4 bases. The CDR3 DNA reads as TGCGCCAGCAGCTTGTCAGCGAACACCGGGGAGCTGTTTTTT. Protein product: CASSLSANTGELFF. The full variable domain, completed using reference TRBV5-1 and TRBJ2-2, is KAGVTQTPRYLIKTRGQQVTLSCSPISGHRSVSWYQQTPGQGLQFLFEYFSETQRNKGNFPGRFSGRQFSNSRSEMNVSTLELGDSALYLCASSLSANTGELFFGEGSRLTVL.